These T cell receptor beta chains were read from a single sample in a study of T cell repertoires in cytomegalovirus infection. In TCRdb, the reads were re-called with MiXCR into one record per CDR3 protein. The table has about 470,000 distinct CDR3 sequences, 40% to 50% seen once. Their specific antigens are unknown. This sample comprised cultured PBMCs, obtained from culture after CMV antigen stimulation. Source of these receptors: a human donor in good health (CMV status not recorded). Some clones in this sample may be carry-over from other donors' samples. Both conserved end residues are part of each CDR3. The order of the fields is CDR3 DNA, CDR3 protein, clone size, V gene, J gene, D gene. The D gene is left open where the match is weak. Clone size appears in some rows only: once, few, many, or a class for an expanded clone.

TGTGCCAGCAGCCCTTACCGCGGGAGGGTCACAGATACGCAGTATTTT	CASSPYRGRVTDTQYF	-	TRBV7-4	TRBJ2-3	TRBD2
TGTGCCAGCAGCTCACATGACAGGGAAGCTTTCTTT	CASSSHDREAFF	few	TRBV7-8	TRBJ1-1	-
TGTGCCAGCAGTGAAGCCGCCGGACTAGGATGGGAGACCCAGTACTTC	CASSEAAGLGWETQYF	-	TRBV2	TRBJ2-5	TRBD2
TGTGCCAGCAGCCCCTTGAGGACAGGGAGAAACACCATATATTTT	CASSPLRTGRNTIYF	-	TRBV7-8	TRBJ1-3	TRBD1
TGTGCCACCTCTGATGGGAACACTGAAGCTTTCTTT	CATSDGNTEAFF	-	TRBV10-3	TRBJ1-1	-
TGTGCCAGCAGCACCCCTAGCGGGAGGGCCAACGAGCAGTACTTC	CASSTPSGRANEQYF	once	TRBV7-2	TRBJ2-7	TRBD2
TGTGCCAGTACCGTTCAGGGCCAGAAAGCTTTCTTT	CASTVQGQKAFF	-	TRBV19	TRBJ1-1	-
TGTGCCAGCAGTTACTCGACTAGCGGGGGGCCGGCGGATTTCCAAGAGACCCAGTACTTC	CASSYSTSGGPADFQETQYF	once	TRBV6-6	TRBJ2-5	TRBD2
TGTGCCAGCAGTATGACGGGGGCTGAAGCTTTCTTT	CASSMTGAEAFF	-	TRBV6-2/TRBV6-3	TRBJ1-1	-
TGCGCCAGCACCCTAGGGGGGGAGTACAATGAGCAGTTCTTC	CASTLGGEYNEQFF	few	TRBV5-1	TRBJ2-1	-
TGCGCCAGCAGCCAACGGACTAGCGGGGTCTACAATGAGCAGTTCTTC	CASSQRTSGVYNEQFF	-	TRBV4-3	TRBJ2-1	TRBD2
TGTGCCAGCAGCCGCTACAAAGGGGAAAGAACTTCAGATACGCAGTATTTT	CASSRYKGERTSDTQYF	-	TRBV11-1	TRBJ2-3	-
TGCGCCAGCAGCCCGGACAGGGAGGATTCACCCCTCCACTTT	CASSPDREDSPLHF	-	TRBV5-1	TRBJ1-6	TRBD1
TGTGCCAGCAGCTTAAAAGGGGGGAACAATGAGCAGTTCTTC	CASSLKGGNNEQFF	-	TRBV13	TRBJ2-1	-
TGTGCCAGCAGCCAATCTAACTATGGCTACACCTTC	CASSQSNYGYTF	-	TRBV7-2	TRBJ1-2	-
TGTGCCAGCAGCTCTACAGTGGGAGGCAATGAGCAGTTCTTC	CASSSTVGGNEQFF	-	TRBV11-2	TRBJ2-1	-
TGTGCCAGCAGCTTATTGGGCCGGGGAGAGACCCAGTACTTC	CASSLLGRGETQYF	-	TRBV7-6	TRBJ2-5	-
TGTGCCAGTAGTTCCCGGGGACAGGCTGAAGCTTTCTTT	CASSSRGQAEAFF	few	TRBV19	TRBJ1-1	TRBD1
TGTGCCAGCAGCGTTGGACGACAAGCAGAGACCCAGTACTTC	CASSVGRQAETQYF	many	TRBV7-2	TRBJ2-5	-
TGTGCCAGCAGTCCATCGCGGGGGACTTACTACAATGAGCAGTTCTTC	CASSPSRGTYYNEQFF	-	TRBV12-3/TRBV12-4	TRBJ2-1	TRBD2
TGCAGTGCTAGTCTCGGTGCCCAGCCCCAGCATTTT	CSASLGAQPQHF	-	TRBV20-1	TRBJ1-5	-
TGTGCCAGCAGCCTATCCGGACAGGGAGGCTATGGCTACACCTTC	CASSLSGQGGYGYTF	few	TRBV5-4	TRBJ1-2	TRBD1
TGTGCCTGGAGTGTAGAGGGCTACGAGCAGTACTTC	CAWSVEGYEQYF	-	TRBV30	TRBJ2-7	-
TGTGCCAGCAGCCCCTCCCCCCCCGGGGTCTATGGCTACACCTTC	CASSPSPPGVYGYTF	-	TRBV7-2	TRBJ1-2	-
TGTGCCAGCAGCTTGCTGGCGGGAGTTTCCTACAATGAGCAGTTCTTC	CASSLLAGVSYNEQFF	few	TRBV7-2	TRBJ2-1	TRBD2
TGTGCCAGCAGCTTTGTTACAGAAGCCAAAAACATTCAGTACTTC	CASSFVTEAKNIQYF	-	TRBV11-2	TRBJ2-4	-
TGTGCCAGCAGCCAAGGTCAGGATCGCAATCAGCCCCAGCATTTT	CASSQGQDRNQPQHF	few	TRBV4-2	TRBJ1-5	-
TGTGCCAGCAGCTTAGGAGGCAGCCTCACAGATACGCAGTATTTT	CASSLGGSLTDTQYF	few	TRBV7-8	TRBJ2-3	-
TGTGCCAGCAGCTTGTTGGCCCCACTGACCAGTCTGAACACTGAAGCTTTCTTT	CASSLLAPLTSLNTEAFF	-	TRBV11-2	TRBJ1-1	-